Each of the 17 T cell receptor beta chains below was sequenced from the same sample in a study of identifying expanded T cells in peripheral blood. Method: immunoSEQ multiplex PCR; TCRdb's copy keeps in-frame clones and lacks some. The sample yields roughly 96,000 clones, approximately 85% seen once. Sequenced material: blood. These receptors were taken from a person between 18 and 70 years old in good health.

The rearrangement joins TRBV5-4 to TRBJ2-5; 7 bases align to TRBD1. The CDR3 contains 15 residues. With V trimmed by 3 bases and J by 1 base, 6 bases remained unmatched. Germline lookup yields CDR1 SGHNT and CDR2 YYREEE (reference sequence). CDR3 bases: TGTGCCAGCAGCTCCCGGGACAGTGCCCAAGAGACCCAGTACTTC. The encoded protein is CASSSRDSAQETQYF.

The chain employs TRBV7-2 and TRBJ1-1, with unresolved D. The CDR3 covers 15 residues. Trimming removed 1 base from V and 1 base from J, with 10 bases in between. From germline, CDR1 is SGHTA and CDR2 FQGNSA. The CDR3, as DNA: TGTGCCAGCAGCTTAGGAAAGATTCCGAACACTGAAGCTTTCTTT. Translating it yields CASSLGKIPNTEAFF.

The genes are TRBV15 and TRBJ2-7; no clear D gene. Trimming removed 4 bases from V and 6 bases from J, with 13 bases in between. CDR1 LNHNV and CDR2 YYDKDF come from the germline V gene (reference sequence). This CDR3 comprises 13 residues. For the CDR3, the DNA is TGTGCCACCAGCATTCGGACGCGGTCCGAGCAGTACTTC. As protein: CATSIRTRSEQYF.

This clone was seen only a few times. V is TRBV7-9 and J is TRBJ1-1; D unresolved. Trimming pared 1 base from V and 5 bases from J, leaving 11 bases between. The germline V gene encodes CDR1 SEHNR and CDR2 FQNEAQ (reference sequence). The length of the CDR3 is 14 residues. In DNA, the CDR3 is TGTGCCAGCAGCTTAGGCGTAGAGAGGACTGAAGCTTTCTTT. Translating gives CASSLGVERTEAFF.

The chain recombines TRBV2 with TRBJ1-2; a weak D match, TRBD1 (5 bases). CDR3 length: 13 amino acids. Germline V CDR1 and CDR2: SNHLY, FYNNEI. V dropped 4 bases and J dropped 8 bases, with 14 bases sitting between them. This CDR3 is CASSVRTEGGYTF. In DNA, the CDR3 is TGTGCCAGCAGTGTCAGGACGGAGGGGGGCTACACCTTC. Full variable domain (outside the CDR3, taken from reference TRBV2 and TRBJ1-2): EPEVTQTPSHQVTQMGQEVILRCVPISNHLYFYWYRQILGQKVEFLVSFYNNEISEKSEIFDDQFSVERPDGSNFTLKIRSTKLEDSAMYFCASSVRTEGGYTFGSGTRLTVV.

The CDR3 DNA is TGTGCCACCAGCAGAGCGCGGGTAGGGTTCGGCTACACCTTC. Amino acids: CATSRARVGFGYTF. The V call is TRBV15, the J call TRBJ1-2, with unresolved D. Trimming pared 1 base from V and 8 bases from J, leaving 14 bases between. CDR3 size: 14 residues. Germline CDR1 LNHNV, CDR2 YYDKDF (reference sequence).

J is TRBJ2-7 and V is TRBV4-1; D remains unclear. CDR1 and CDR2 from the germline V gene are MGHRA and YSYEKL. This CDR3 region has 12 residues. V dropped 3 bases and J dropped 6 bases, with 9 bases sitting between them. The CDR3 sequence is CASSHINAEQYF. The DNA for the CDR3 is TGCGCCAGCAGCCATATTAACGCCGAGCAGTACTTC.

This clone appeared a single time. The rearrangement links TRBV2 to TRBJ2-3; 10 nucleotides agree with TRBD2. V gave up 3 bases and J gave up 1 base; unmatched junction bases: 4. From germline, CDR1 is SNHLY and CDR2 FYNNEI. The CDR3 has 16 amino acids. The CDR3 DNA follows: TGTGCCAGCAGTGATATGCTAGCGGGAGGCACAGATACGCAGTATTTT. Protein product: CASSDMLAGGTDTQYF.

The V call is TRBV30, the J call TRBJ2-5; TRBD1 agrees at 9 bases. The V and J ends lost 2 bases and 7 bases, in that order; junction bases with no gene match: 8. The CDR3 runs to 14 residues. CDR1 and CDR2 (germline): GTSNPN, SVGIG (reference sequence). The CDR3 nucleotides read TGTGCCTGGAGTTTACCGGGACAGGGTGGGACCCAGTACTTC. It codes for CAWSLPGQGGTQYF.

This chain joins TRBV10-2 and TRBJ2-2; 12 bases fit TRBD1. Germline CDR1 is WSHSY and CDR2 is SAAADI. The CDR3 runs 15 residues. V was pared by 10 bases and J by 6 bases, with 9 bases of the junction left unmatched. The CDR3, as DNA: TGCGCCAACTCTCCCGGGACAGGGGGCCCCGGGGAGCTGTTTTTT. It encodes CANSPGTGGPGELFF.

The CDR3 spells CASSEDATTYEQYF. The CDR3 coding sequence is TGTGCCAGCAGCGAGGACGCAACCACCTACGAGCAGTACTTC. The chain combines TRBV7-9 with TRBJ2-7, with unresolved D. V lost 5 bases and J lost 2, with 13 bases in between. Looked up from germline, CDR1 is SEHNR and CDR2 is FQNEAQ (reference sequence). There are 14 residues in the CDR3.

This clone was seen a single time. The V and J genes are TRBV19 and TRBJ2-2; TRBD1 matches 7 bases. The CDR3 is 14 residues long. Trimming took 5 bases from V and 5 from J; bases not matched to a gene: 5. Germline CDR1 LNHDA, CDR2 SQIVND (reference sequence). CDR3 in DNA: TGTGCCAGTAGTTTCCGACAGGGAACCGGGGAGCTGTTTTTT. Translation gives CASSFRQGTGELFF.

The chain joins TRBV19 to TRBJ2-7; 10 nucleotides match TRBD2. J gave up 3 bases and V 2 bases, and 10 bases lay outside the gene matches. The CDR3 runs 17 residues. The V gene's germline CDR1 is LNHDA and CDR2 SQIVND (reference sequence). CDR3 protein: CASSIKRGASGSYEQYF. The CDR3 DNA reads as TGTGCCAGTAGTATAAAAAGAGGGGCTAGCGGGAGCTACGAGCAGTACTTC.

The chain is built from TRBV7-2 and TRBJ1-5; unclear D gene. The CDR3 runs 15 residues. The V gene's germline CDR1 is SGHTA and CDR2 FQGNSA. The V gene lost 4 bases and the J gene lost 3 bases, with 13 bases spanning the gap. CDR3 loop: CASSSGGAANQPQHF. The CDR3 DNA reads as TGTGCCAGCAGCTCGGGAGGAGCCGCCAATCAGCCCCAGCATTTT.

The CDR3 DNA sequence: TGTGCCAGCAGTGGCTACTATGGCTACACCTTC. This sequence encodes CASSGYYGYTF. The chain uses TRBV6-1 and TRBJ1-2; D is uncertain. V was pared by 4 bases and J by 3 bases, with 3 bases between. The CDR3 spans 11 residues. CDR1 and CDR2 (germline): MNHNS, SASEGT.

The chain carries TRBV7-9 and TRBJ1-4; maybe TRBD1 (5 bases). CDR1 is SEHNR and CDR2 is FQNEAQ in the germline V gene (reference sequence). The CDR3 is made up of 16 amino acids. Trimming pared 5 bases from V and 8 bases from J, leaving 21 bases between. The CDR3, as DNA: TGTGCCAGCAGCAAGTCCGACAGTGGGAAGGGGGAAAAACTGTTTTTT. Its protein product is CASSKSDSGKGEKLFF.

This clone was found a few times. This chain links TRBV7-9 with TRBJ2-5; 7 bases are shared with TRBD2. CDR1 and CDR2 from the germline V gene are SEHNR and FQNEAQ (reference sequence). The CDR3 has 14 residues. Germline trimming cut 5 bases from V and 1 base from J; bases unmatched to any gene: 4. The CDR3 sequence is CASSDLAVQETQYF. In DNA form, the CDR3 reads TGTGCCAGCAGCGACCTAGCGGTCCAAGAGACCCAGTACTTC. Variable domain in full (rest from reference TRBV7-9 and TRBJ2-5): DTGVSQNPRHKITKRGQNVTFRCDPISEHNRLYWYRQTLGQGPEFLTYFQNEAQLEKSRLLSDRFSAERPKGSFSTLEIQRTEQGDSAMYLCASSDLAVQETQYFGPGTRLLVL.